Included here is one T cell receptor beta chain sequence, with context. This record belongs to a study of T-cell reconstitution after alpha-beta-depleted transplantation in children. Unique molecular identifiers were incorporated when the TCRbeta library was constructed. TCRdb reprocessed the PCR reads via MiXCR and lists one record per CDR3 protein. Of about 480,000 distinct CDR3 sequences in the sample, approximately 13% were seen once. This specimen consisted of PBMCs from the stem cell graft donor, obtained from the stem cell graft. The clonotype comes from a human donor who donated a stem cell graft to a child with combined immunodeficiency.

The CDR3 DNA is TGTGCCAGCAGTTACTTCAGGGGGAATGAGCAGTTCTTC. Its protein product is CASSYFRGNEQFF. V and J are TRBV6-2 or TRBV6-3 and TRBJ2-1, with 7 positions matching TRBD1. Germline loops: CDR1 MNHEY, CDR2 SVGEGT. After removal of 1 base from V and 7 bases from J, the junction contained 1 base not matched to a gene. The CDR3 runs 13 residues.